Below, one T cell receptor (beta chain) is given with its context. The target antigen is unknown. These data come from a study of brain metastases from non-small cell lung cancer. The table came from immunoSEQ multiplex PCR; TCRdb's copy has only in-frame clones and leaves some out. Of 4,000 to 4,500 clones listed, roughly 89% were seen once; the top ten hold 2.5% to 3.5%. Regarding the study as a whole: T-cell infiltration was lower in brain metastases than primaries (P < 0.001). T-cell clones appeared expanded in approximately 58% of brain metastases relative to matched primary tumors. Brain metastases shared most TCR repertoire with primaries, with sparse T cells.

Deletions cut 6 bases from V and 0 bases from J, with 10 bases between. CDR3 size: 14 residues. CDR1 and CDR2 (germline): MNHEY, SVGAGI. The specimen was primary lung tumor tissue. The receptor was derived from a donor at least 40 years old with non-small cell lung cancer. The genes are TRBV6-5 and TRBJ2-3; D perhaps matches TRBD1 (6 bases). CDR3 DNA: TGTGCCAGCAGGCTCCAGGGGAGCACAGATACGCAGTATTTT. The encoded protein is CASRLQGSTDTQYF.